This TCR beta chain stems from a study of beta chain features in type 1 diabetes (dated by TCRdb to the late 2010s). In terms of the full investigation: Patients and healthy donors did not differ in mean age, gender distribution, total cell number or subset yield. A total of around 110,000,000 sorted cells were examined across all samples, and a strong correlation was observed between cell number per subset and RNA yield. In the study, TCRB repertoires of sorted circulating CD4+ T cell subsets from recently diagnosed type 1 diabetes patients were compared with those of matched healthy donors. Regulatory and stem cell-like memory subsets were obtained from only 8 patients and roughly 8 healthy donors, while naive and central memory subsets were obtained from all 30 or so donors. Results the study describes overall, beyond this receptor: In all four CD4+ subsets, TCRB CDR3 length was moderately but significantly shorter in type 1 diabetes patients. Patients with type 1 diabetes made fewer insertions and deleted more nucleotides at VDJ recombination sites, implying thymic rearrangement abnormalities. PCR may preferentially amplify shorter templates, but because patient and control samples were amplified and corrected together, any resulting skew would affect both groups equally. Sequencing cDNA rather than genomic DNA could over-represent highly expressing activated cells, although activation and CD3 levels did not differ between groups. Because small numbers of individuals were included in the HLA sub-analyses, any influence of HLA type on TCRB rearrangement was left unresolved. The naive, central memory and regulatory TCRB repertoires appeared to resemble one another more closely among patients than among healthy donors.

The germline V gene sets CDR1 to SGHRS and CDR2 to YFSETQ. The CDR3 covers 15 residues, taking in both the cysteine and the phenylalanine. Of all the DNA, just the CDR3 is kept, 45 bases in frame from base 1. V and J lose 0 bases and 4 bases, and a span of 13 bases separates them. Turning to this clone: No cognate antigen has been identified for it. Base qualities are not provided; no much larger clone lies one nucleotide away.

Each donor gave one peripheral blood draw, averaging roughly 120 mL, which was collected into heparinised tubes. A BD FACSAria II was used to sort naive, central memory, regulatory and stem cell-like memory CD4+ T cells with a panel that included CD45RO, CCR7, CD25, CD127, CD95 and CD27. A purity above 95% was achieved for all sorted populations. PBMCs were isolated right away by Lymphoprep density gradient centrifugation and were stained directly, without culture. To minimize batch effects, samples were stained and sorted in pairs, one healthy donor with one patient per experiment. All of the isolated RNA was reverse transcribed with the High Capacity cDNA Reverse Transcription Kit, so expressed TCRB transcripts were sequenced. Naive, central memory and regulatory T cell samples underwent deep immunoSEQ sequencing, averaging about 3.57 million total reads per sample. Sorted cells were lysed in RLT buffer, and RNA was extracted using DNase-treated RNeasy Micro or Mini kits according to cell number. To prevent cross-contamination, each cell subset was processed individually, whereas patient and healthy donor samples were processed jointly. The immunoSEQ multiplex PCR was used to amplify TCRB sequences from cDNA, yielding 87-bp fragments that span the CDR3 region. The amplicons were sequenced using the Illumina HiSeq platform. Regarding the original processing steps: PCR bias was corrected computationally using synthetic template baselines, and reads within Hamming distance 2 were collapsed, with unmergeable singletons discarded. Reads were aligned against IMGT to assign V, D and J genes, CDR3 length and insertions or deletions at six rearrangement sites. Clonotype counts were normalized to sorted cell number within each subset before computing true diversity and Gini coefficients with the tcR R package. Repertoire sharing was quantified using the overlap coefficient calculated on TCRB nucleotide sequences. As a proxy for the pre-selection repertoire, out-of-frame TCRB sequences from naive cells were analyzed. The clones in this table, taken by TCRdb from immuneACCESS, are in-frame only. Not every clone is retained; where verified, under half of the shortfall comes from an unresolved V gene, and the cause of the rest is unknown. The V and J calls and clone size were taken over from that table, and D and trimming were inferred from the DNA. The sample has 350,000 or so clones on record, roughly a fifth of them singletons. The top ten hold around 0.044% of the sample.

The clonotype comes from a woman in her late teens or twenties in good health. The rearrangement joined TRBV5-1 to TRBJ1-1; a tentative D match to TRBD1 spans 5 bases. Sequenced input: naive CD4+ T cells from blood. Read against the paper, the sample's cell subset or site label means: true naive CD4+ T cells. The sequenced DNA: TGCGCCAGCAGCTTGGGACACGGGGGGACCACTGAAGCTTTCTTT. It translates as CASSLGHGGTTEAFF.